This T cell receptor (beta chain) was observed in a study of response to subunit inactivated influenza vaccine. Whole-study results and caveats: After each seasonal influenza vaccination, few new T cells are recruited, the authors suggested.

One entry per CDR3 protein, called by TCRdb with MiXCR from the RT-PCR reads. The repertoire consists of about 650,000 distinct CDR3 sequences, with around 15% occurring once and the leading ten covering 6% to 9.5%. On this clonotype itself: Its antigen is not identified.

Per germline, CDR1 MGHDK and CDR2 SYGVNS. Trimming cost V 4 bases and J 1 base, with 7 bases left between them. This CDR3 region has 13 residues. This chain joins TRBV25-1 and TRBJ1-1; the D is unclear. The source of this sequence is a man aged 45-65 years who received an inactivated influenza vaccine. The sequencing used PBMCs from blood, collected roughly 15 days before vaccination. CDR3 region: CASSGGSNTEAFF. The CDR3 DNA follows: TGTGCCAGCAGTGGAGGGTCGAACACTGAAGCTTTCTTT. Supplemented by reference TRBV25-1 and TRBJ1-1, the full variable domain reads EADIYQTPRYLVIGTGKKITLECSQTMGHDKMYWYQQDPGMELHLIHYSYGVNSTEKGDLSSESTVSRIRTEHFPLTLESARPSHTSQYLCASSGGSNTEAFFGQGTRLTVV.